Listed below are T cell receptor beta chains from one sample, sequenced in a study of blood T cell repertoires in COVID-19. TCRdb's copy holds only in-frame clones and misses some; the assay was immunoSEQ multiplex PCR. The profile shows hundreds of thousands of clones, more than 75% of them singletons. The sequenced material came from PBMCs or T cells enriched from blood (not recorded which). These receptors were obtained from a woman aged 55-69 years in a cohort exposed to, infected with or recovered from COVID-19 (not recorded which). The CDR3 runs from the conserved cysteine through the conserved F or W. D genes are given only for firm matches. For some rows the clone size is stated as once, few or many, or as a class when expanded; others skip it.

cdr3_nt | cdr3_aa | clone_size | j_call | d_call | v_call
TGTGCCAGCAGGTACAGTACGAACATTCAGTACTTC | CASRYSTNIQYF | . | TRBJ2-4 | . | TRBV12-3/TRBV12-4
TGTGCCAGCTCAACGGACATTTATCAGCCCCAGCATTTT | CASSTDIYQPQHF | . | TRBJ1-5 | . | TRBV18
TGTGCCAGCACCCCGACAGGGTCGAGCTCCTACGAGCAGTACTTC | CASTPTGSSSYEQYF | . | TRBJ2-7 | TRBD1 | TRBV6-5
TGTGCCAGCAGCGTAGCTACGGGACTACGCACAGATACGCAGTATTTT | CASSVATGLRTDTQYF | . | TRBJ2-3 | TRBD2 | TRBV9
TGTGCCAGCAGCGGACAGAATAGCAATCAGCCCCAGCATTTT | CASSGQNSNQPQHF | . | TRBJ1-5 | . | TRBV5-6
TGTGCCAGCAGCTTAGCGGGGAGCAGGGAGACCCAGTACTTC | CASSLAGSRETQYF | . | TRBJ2-5 | . | TRBV7-2
TGTGCCATCAGGGGGGACAGGGAAGGAGACACTGAAGCTTTCTTT | CAIRGDREGDTEAFF | once | TRBJ1-1 | TRBD1 | TRBV10-3
TGTGCCAGCAGCTTTGGTAGCGGAGCGGTCCATGAGCAGTTCTTC | CASSFGSGAVHEQFF | . | TRBJ2-1 | . | TRBV7-9
TGCGCCAGCGGGAGCCTCTACGAGCAGTACTTC | CASGSLYEQYF | . | TRBJ2-7 | . | TRBV10-1
TGTGCCAGCAGCTTAGGGGGGCGCGGGACTGAAGCTTTCTTT | CASSLGGRGTEAFF | . | TRBJ1-1 | . | TRBV11-2
TGTGCCACCCGAAATCTGGCGGGAGTGTCTGGACATGAGCAGTTCTTC | CATRNLAGVSGHEQFF | . | TRBJ2-1 | TRBD2 | TRBV19
TGTGCCTGGAGTCGAGGACGGGGGGCTCATCAGCCCCAGCATTTT | CAWSRGRGAHQPQHF | . | TRBJ1-5 | . | TRBV30
TGTGCCAGCAGTTCACAGGGGAATCAGCCCCAGCATTTT | CASSSQGNQPQHF | once | TRBJ1-5 | TRBD1 | TRBV7-2
TGTGCCAGCAGACCTACTAGCGGGAGGGCCGACGGGGAGCTGTTTTTT | CASRPTSGRADGELFF | . | TRBJ2-2 | TRBD2 | TRBV28
TGTGCCAGCAGTCCAGGGGATAACTATGGCTACACCTTC | CASSPGDNYGYTF | once | TRBJ1-2 | . | TRBV28
TGTGCCAGCAGCCTTCTCGGGACTAGCGGGAGCAATGAGCAGTTCTTC | CASSLLGTSGSNEQFF | few | TRBJ2-1 | TRBD2 | TRBV4-2
TGCGCCAGCAGCTTAGGGACAGGGATAGGTAATGAAAAACTGTTTTTT | CASSLGTGIGNEKLFF | . | TRBJ1-4 | TRBD1 | TRBV5-1
TGTGCCAGTAGTGCCCAAGGGGGTGCCTATGGCTACACCTTC | CASSAQGGAYGYTF | . | TRBJ1-2 | . | TRBV19
TGTGCCAGTAGTATGTGGACTAGCGGGAACCAAGAGACCCAGTACTTC | CASSMWTSGNQETQYF | once | TRBJ2-5 | TRBD2 | TRBV19
TGTGCCAGCAGCCCGAGACTAGCGGGAGAAGTGACCCAGTACTTC | CASSPRLAGEVTQYF | . | TRBJ2-5 | . | TRBV21-1
TGTGCCAGTAGTAGGGAATGGACTAGCGGGAGGGCCGTAGCCAAAAACATTCAGTACTTC | CASSREWTSGRAVAKNIQYF | . | TRBJ2-4 | TRBD2 | TRBV19
TGTGCCAGCAGCCCGTCCGGGAGTGGGAACGAGCAGTACTTC | CASSPSGSGNEQYF | . | TRBJ2-7 | . | TRBV7-9
TGCGCCAGCTTCGGACAGGGACTACACGAGCAGTACTTC | CASFGQGLHEQYF | . | TRBJ2-7 | . | TRBV5-1
TGTGCCAGCACCCAGGGTAGCGGTCAGCCCCAGCATTTT | CASTQGSGQPQHF | . | TRBJ1-5 | . | TRBV2
TGTGCCAGCAGCTTAAGGCAGGGGATGAGCAATGAGCAGTTCTTC | CASSLRQGMSNEQFF | . | TRBJ2-1 | . | TRBV7-3
TGTGCCAGCAGCTTAGGTAGCGGGGGGAGCTCCTACGAGCAGTACTTC | CASSLGSGGSSYEQYF | . | TRBJ2-7 | TRBD2 | TRBV5-6